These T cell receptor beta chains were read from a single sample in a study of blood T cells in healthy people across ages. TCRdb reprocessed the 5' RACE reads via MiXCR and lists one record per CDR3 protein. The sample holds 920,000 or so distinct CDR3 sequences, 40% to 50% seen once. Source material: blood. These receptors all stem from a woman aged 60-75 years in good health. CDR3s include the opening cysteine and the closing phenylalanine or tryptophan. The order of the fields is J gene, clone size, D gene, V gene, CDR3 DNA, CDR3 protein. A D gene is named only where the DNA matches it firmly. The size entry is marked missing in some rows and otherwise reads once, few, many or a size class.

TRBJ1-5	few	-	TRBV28	TGTGCCAGCGGTCAGGGAAATCAGCCCCAGCATTTT	CASGQGNQPQHF
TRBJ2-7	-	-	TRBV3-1	TGTGCCAGCAAACCAGCAGGGTGGTACGAGCAGTACTTC	CASKPAGWYEQYF
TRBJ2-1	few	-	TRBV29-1	TGCAGCTCCGGCCCTAATGAGCAGTTCTTC	CSSGPNEQFF
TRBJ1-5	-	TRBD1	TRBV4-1	TGCGCCAGCAGCCAATGGGACAGTAACAATCAGCCCCAGCATTTT	CASSQWDSNNQPQHF
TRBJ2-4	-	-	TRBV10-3	TGTGCCATCAGTGAGCCAACCGGGACATATCGGGAAGAGCAGTACTTC	CAISEPTGTYREEQYF
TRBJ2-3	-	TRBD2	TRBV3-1	TGTGCCAGCAGCCAAGAAGGGAGGCTAGCGGGAGGGGGCGATACGCAGTATTTT	CASSQEGRLAGGGDTQYF
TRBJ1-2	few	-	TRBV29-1	TGCAGCGTTGTGGGGGTGGGCGTAGGATTCTATGGCTACACCTTC	CSVVGVGVGFYGYTF
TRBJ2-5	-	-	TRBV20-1	TGCAGTGCTAATTGGGAGAGAGAGACCCAGTACTTC	CSANWERETQYF
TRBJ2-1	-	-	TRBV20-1	TGCAGTGCACGTGCTACAGGAAGGGGAAGAAGATCCTACAATGAGCAGTTCTTC	CSARATGRGRRSYNEQFF
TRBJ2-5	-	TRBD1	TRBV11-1	TGTGCCGGCAGCGGAACAATAGGGACAGGGCTAGAGACCCAGTACTTC	CAGSGTIGTGLETQYF
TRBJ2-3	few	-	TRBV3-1	TGTGCCAGCAGCCAAACAGGACGGGGAGATACGCAGTATTTT	CASSQTGRGDTQYF
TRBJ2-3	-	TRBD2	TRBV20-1	TGCAGTGCTAGTCCCTTAGCGGGAGGGCCGGGAGATACGCAGTATTTT	CSASPLAGGPGDTQYF
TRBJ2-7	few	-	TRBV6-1	TGTGCCAGCAGTGAAGGGGGATATGGGGGAGACGAGCAGTACTTC	CASSEGGYGGDEQYF
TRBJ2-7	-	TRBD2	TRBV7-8	TGTGCCAGCAGCTTAAGGCTAGCGGGACTTGACGAGCAGTACTTC	CASSLRLAGLDEQYF
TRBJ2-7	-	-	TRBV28	TGTGCCAGCAGTTTAGGGGGCTACGAGTACTTC	CASSLGGYEYF
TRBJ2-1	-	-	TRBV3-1	TGTGCCACATTAGTGGGGAAAGAGCAGTTCTTC	CATLVGKEQFF
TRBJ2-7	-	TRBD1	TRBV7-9	TGTGCCAGCAGCCCACCGGACAGGGGGAATGCCGGGCAGTACTTC	CASSPPDRGNAGQYF